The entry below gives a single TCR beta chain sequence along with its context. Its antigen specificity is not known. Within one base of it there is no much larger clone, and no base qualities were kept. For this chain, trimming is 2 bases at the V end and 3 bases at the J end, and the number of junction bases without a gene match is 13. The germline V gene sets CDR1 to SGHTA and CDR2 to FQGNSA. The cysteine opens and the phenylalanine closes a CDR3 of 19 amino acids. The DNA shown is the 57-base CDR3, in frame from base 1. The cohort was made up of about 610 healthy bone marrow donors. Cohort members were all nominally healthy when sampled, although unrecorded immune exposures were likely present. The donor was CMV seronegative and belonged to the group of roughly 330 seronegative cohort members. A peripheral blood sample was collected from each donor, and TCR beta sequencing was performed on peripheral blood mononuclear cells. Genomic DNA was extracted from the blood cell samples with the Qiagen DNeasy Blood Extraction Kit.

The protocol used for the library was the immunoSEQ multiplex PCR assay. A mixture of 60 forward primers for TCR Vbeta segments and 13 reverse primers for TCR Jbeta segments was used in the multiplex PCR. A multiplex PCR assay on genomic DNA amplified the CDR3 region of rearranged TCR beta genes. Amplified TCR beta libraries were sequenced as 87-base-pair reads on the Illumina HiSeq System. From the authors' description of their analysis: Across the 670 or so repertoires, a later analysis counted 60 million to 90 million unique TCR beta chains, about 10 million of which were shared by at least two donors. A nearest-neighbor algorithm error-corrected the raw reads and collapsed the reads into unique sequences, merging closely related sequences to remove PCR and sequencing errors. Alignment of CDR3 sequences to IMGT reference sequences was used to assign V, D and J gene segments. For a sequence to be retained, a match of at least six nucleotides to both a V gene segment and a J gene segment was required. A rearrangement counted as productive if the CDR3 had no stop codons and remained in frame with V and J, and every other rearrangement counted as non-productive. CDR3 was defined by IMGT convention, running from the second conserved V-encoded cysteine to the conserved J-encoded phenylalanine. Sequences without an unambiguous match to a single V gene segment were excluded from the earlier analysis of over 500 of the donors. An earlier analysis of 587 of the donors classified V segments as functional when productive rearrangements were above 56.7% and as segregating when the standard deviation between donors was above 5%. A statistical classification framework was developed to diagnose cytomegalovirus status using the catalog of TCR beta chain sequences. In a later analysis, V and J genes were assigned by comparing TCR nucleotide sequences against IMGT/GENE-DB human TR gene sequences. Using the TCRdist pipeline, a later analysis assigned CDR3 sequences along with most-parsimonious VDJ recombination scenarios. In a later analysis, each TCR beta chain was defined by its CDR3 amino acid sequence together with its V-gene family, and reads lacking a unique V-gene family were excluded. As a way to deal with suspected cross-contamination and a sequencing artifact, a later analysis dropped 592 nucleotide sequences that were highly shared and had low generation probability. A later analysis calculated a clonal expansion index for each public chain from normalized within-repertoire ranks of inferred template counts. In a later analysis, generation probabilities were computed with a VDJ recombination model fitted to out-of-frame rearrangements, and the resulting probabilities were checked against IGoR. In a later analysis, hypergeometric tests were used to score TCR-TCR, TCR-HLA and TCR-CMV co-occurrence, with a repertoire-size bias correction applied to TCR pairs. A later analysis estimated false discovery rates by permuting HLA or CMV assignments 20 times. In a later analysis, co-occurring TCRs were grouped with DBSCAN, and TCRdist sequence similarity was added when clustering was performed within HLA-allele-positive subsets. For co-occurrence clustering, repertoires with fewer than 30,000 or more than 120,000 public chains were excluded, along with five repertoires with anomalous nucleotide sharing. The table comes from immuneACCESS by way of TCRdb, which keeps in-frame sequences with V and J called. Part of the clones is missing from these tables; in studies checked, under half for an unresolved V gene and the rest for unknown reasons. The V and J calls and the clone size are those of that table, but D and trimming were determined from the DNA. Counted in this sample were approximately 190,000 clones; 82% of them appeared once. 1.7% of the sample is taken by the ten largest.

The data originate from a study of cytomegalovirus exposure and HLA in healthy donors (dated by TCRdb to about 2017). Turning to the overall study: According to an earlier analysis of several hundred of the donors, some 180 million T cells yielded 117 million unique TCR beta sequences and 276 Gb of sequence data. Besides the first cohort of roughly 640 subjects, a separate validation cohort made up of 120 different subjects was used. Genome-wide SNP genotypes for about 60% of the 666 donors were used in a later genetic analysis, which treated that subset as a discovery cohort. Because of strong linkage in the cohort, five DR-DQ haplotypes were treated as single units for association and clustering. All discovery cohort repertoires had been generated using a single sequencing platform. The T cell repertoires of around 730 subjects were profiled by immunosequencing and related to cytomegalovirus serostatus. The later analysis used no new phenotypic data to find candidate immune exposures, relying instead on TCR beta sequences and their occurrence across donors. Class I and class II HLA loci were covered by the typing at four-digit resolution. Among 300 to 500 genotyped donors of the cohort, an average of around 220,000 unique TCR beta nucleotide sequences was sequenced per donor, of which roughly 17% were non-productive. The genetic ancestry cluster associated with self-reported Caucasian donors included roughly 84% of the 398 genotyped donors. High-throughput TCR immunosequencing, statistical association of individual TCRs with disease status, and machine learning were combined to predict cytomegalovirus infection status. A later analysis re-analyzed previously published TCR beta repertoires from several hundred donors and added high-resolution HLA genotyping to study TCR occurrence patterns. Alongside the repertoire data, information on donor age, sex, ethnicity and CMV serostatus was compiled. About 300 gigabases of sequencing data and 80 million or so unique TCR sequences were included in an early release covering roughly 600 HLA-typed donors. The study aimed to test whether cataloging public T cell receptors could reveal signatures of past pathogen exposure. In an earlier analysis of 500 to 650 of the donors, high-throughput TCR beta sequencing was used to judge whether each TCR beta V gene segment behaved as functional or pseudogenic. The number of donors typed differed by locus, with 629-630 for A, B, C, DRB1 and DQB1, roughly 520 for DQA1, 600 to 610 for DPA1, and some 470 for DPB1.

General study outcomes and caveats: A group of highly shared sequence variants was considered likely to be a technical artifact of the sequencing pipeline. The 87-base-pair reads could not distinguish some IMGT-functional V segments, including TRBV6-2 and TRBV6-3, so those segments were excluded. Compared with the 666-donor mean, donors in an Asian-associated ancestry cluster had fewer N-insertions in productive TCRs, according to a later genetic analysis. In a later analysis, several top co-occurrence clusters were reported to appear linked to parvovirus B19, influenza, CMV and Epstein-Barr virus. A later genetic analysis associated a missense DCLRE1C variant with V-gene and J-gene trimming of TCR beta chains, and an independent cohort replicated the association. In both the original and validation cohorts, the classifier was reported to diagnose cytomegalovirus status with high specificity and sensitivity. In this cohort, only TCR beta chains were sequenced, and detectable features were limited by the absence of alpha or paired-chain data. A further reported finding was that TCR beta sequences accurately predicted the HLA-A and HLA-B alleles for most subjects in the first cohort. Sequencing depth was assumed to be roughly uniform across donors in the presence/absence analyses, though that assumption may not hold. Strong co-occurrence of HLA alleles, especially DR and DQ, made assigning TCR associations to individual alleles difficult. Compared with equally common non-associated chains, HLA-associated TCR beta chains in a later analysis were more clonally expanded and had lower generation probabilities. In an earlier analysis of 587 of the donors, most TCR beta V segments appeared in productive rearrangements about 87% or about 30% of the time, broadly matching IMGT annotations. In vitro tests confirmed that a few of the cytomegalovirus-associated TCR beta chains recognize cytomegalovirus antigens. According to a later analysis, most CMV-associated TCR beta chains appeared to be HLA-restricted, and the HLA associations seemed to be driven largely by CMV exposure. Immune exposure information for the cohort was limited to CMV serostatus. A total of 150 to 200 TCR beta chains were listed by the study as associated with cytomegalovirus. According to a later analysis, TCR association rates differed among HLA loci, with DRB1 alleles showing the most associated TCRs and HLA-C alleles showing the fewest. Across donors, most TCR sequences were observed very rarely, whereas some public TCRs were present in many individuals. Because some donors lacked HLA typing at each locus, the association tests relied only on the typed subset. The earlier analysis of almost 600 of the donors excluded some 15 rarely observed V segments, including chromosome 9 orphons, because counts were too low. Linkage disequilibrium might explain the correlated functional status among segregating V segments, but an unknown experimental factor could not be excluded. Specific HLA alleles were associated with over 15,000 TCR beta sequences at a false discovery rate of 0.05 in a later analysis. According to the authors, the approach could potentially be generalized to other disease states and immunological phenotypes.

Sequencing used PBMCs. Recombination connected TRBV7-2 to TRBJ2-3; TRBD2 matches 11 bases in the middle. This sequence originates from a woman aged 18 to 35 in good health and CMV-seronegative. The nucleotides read TGTGCCAGCAGCTTAATGTGGACGCTAGCGGGAGGTCCTACAGATACGCAGTATTTT. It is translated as CASSLMWTLAGGPTDTQYF.